This TCR beta chain was identified in a study of blood T cells in healthy people across ages. Notes on this clonotype: An end of the junction does not agree with germline; a read error may underlie this.

Sample-barcoded 5' priming and a J-beta primer mix drove a second PCR of 7 to 11 cycles. TCRdb reprocessed the 5' RACE reads with MiXCR, giving one entry per CDR3 protein. The sample has some 640,000 distinct CDR3 sequences; 45% to 50% are singletons. Germline-derived CDR1 and CDR2 are MNHNY and SVGAGI (reference sequence). This CDR3 has 15 residues. The specimen was blood. The source of this sequence is an older woman in good health. The genes are TRBV6-6 and TRBJ1-1; D possibly corresponds to TRBD1 (6 bases). The CDR3 DNA follows: TGTGCCTGCAGGACCACAGGGAGTTTGAACACCGAAGCTTTCTTT. Encoded protein: CACRTTGSLNTEAFF.